This TCR beta chain appears in the sequencing data of a study of cytotoxic CD8 clonotypes in ibrutinib-treated CLL (dated by TCRdb to about 2021). The study in broad terms: In this cohort, some 14 patients were treatment-naive and under 13 were relapsed/refractory, while approximately 18 had unmutated IGHV. Responses were partial in approximately 24 patients and complete in 2; after median around 72 months follow-up, around 14 stayed in remission and approximately twelve progressed. Samples at response were collected after a median of about 12 months of treatment, with a range of roughly 6 to 40 months. Samples averaged approximately 260,000 productive templates and roughly 86,000 productive rearrangements. Of the approximately 90 people in the trial, 25 to 30 had longitudinal samples available. Cryopreserved peripheral blood mononuclear cells were obtained prior to treatment, at the time of response, and at either disease progression or sustained remission. All remission and progressive disease samples were collected while patients were still receiving ibrutinib.

This clone was observed a handful of times. Its antigen target is currently unknown. Base qualities are not recorded, but no much larger clone differs from it by a single base. This specimen's time point label, interpreted: approximately 25 months on ibrutinib. For TCR beta library preparation, roughly 2.1 micrograms of genomic DNA were isolated from cryopreserved PBMCs. Longitudinal blood samples from CLL patients on ibrutinib monotherapy were analyzed using high-throughput TCR beta sequencing. The patients took part in an open-label, single-center phase 2 trial of ibrutinib monotherapy. Results and caveats for the whole study, not just this receptor: Sustained-remission and progressing patients did not have matched sampling times, and lymph node repertoires were not examined. Public clonotypes were rare and either shrank or stayed stable during treatment, and the rise in clonality at ibrutinib response reflected expansion of private clonotypes. Clonality rose at ibrutinib response, remained stable during sustained remission, and dropped back toward baseline at progression. Baseline clonality was found to be higher than that of age-matched healthy donors and was strongly correlated with circulating CD8+ T-cell counts.

Including cysteine and phenylalanine, the CDR3 has 16 amino acids. Only the CDR3 DNA stays, 48 bases, in frame from base 1. Taken from the germline V gene, the CDR1 and CDR2 loops are KGHSH and LQKENI. V has 3 bases trimmed and J has 4 bases trimmed; junction bases matching no gene number 5. On a MiSeq, deep resolution sequencing aimed for a depth between 1 in 1 million and 1 in 200,000 T cells, with each clonotype covered around 9.2x on average. The immunoSEQ hsTCRB Kit was used to generate TCR beta libraries. On the authors' methods: The data were analyzed with ImmunoSEQ Analyzer and ImmunoSEQ Data Assistant, and V, D and J gene assignments followed IMGT definitions. Clonality, with values ranging from 0 to 1, was calculated as one minus the normalized Shannon entropy of productive rearrangement frequencies. Only overrepresented clonotypes making up at least 0.05% of each patient's repertoire were included in the public clonotype analysis. About a dozen age-matched healthy donor repertoires from immuneACCESS served as clonality controls. The table was pulled from immuneACCESS by TCRdb, which kept in-frame rearrangements only. Such tables lose some clones; where checked, under half of the loss comes from unresolved V genes, and the rest has no known cause. That table gives V, J and clone size, and the DNA gave D and trimming. Recorded for this sample are approximately 200,000 clones; about 72% of them occurred a single time. Jointly, the top ten make up 10% to 15% of the sample.

The specimen was PBMCs, collected after 24 months of ibrutinib treatment. The rearrangement joined TRBV18 to TRBJ2-1; TRBD1 agrees with 11 junctional bases. This receptor was taken from a human donor with chronic lymphocytic leukemia. The DNA sequence follows: TGTGCCAGCTCACCGACGGGGACAGGGGGTTACAATGAGCAGTTCTTC. This encodes CASSPTGTGGYNEQFF.